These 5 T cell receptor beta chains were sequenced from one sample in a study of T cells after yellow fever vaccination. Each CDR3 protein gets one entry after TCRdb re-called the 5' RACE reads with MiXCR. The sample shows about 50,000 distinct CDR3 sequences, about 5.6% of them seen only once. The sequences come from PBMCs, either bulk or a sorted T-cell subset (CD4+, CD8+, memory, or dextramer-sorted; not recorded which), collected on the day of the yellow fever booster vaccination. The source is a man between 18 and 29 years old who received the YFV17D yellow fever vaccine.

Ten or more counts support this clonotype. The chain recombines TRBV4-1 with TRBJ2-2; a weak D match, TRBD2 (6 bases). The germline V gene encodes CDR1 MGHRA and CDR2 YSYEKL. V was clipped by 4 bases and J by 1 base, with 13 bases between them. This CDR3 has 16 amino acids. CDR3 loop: CASSLRAAGNTGELFF. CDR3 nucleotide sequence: TGCGCCAGCAGCCTAAGAGCAGCGGGGAACACCGGGGAGCTGTTTTTT.

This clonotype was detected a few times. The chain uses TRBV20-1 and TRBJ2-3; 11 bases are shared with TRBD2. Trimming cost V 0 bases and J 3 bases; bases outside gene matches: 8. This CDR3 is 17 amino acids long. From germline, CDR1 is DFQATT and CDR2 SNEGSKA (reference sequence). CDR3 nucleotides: TGCAGTGCTAGAGAGAGACTAGCGGGGTTTGGGACAGATACGCAGTATTTT. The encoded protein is CSARERLAGFGTDTQYF.

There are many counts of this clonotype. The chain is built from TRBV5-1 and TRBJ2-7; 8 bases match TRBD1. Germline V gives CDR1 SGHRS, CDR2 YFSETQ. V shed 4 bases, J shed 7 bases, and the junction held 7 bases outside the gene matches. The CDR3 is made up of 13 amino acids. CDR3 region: CASSTDRVEEQYF. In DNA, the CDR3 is TGCGCCAGCAGCACGGACAGGGTGGAGGAGCAGTACTTC.

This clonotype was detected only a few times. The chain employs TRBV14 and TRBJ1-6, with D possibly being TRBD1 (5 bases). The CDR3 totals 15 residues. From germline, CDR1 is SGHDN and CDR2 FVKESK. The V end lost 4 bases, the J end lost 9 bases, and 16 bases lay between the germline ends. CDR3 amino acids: CASSPGTGEGSPLHF. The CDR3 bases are TGTGCCAGCAGCCCCGGGACTGGGGAGGGTTCACCCCTCCACTTT.

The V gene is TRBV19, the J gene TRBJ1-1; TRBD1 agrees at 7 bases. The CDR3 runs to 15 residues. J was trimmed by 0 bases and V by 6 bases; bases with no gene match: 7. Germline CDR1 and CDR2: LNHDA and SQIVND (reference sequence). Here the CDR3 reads CASSPPGQMNTEAFF. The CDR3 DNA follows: TGTGCCAGTAGCCCCCCGGGACAGATGAACACTGAAGCTTTCTTT.